These 15 T cell receptor beta chains were all obtained from the same sample, sequenced in a study of blood T cells in healthy people across ages (dated by TCRdb to about 2015). Library construction relied on 5' RACE. The listed sequencing device is Illumina HiSeq 2500. A second 7 to 11 cycle PCR used a sample-barcoded 5' primer and a J-beta primer mix. TCRdb reprocessing: public reads trimmed at Q25 with fastp, clones called with MiXCR, in-frame beta chains kept. Rows matching on CDR3 protein sequence are summarized as one entry with the most common DNA and genes. The sample table holds 550,000 to 650,000 distinct CDR3 sequences, of which under 30% were seen once. The ten biggest clones cover 15% to 19% of the sample. Sequences were obtained from blood. These receptors came from an elderly woman in good health.

This clonotype was detected ten times or more. The chain employs TRBV2 and TRBJ2-6; possibly TRBD2 for D (5 bases). The V end was cut by 8 bases, the J end by 4 bases, with 15 bases between. The CDR3 has 15 amino acids. Germline values: CDR1 SNHLY, CDR2 FYNNEI. As DNA, the CDR3 is TGTGCCAGCCGAGTTGGACTCCCGGGGGCCAACGTCCTGACTTTC. Protein: CASRVGLPGANVLTF.

In regard to this clonotype: This may arise from a read error, as a much more abundant clone is one base away. The V gene is TRBV6-5, the J gene TRBJ2-7, with a tentative D call TRBD2 (6 bases). Germline assignment: CDR1 MNHEY and CDR2 SVGAGI. The CDR3 totals 15 residues. V was trimmed by 4 bases and J by 5 bases, leaving 18 bases between them. CDR3 sequence: CASSLFRRGRDEQYF. The CDR3 DNA follows: TGTGCCAGCAGTTTGTTTAGGAGGGGCCGAGACGAGCAGTACTTC.

This clonotype was observed a handful of times. The CDR3 bases are TGTGCCAGCAGCTTTGACACGAACACTGAAGCTTTCTTT. Its translation is CASSFDTNTEAFF. This chain connects TRBV7-2 to TRBJ1-1, with D uncertain. Trimming removed 3 bases at V and 1 base at J, with 6 bases between. This CDR3 spans 13 amino acids. In germline, CDR1 is SGHTA, CDR2 FQGNSA.

Points on this clonotype: A much bigger clone sits one base away, suggesting this may be a read error. CDR3 bases: TGTGCCAGCAGCCAAAGACGTTGTGAGACCCAGTACTTC. The encoded protein is CASSQRRCETQYF. The chain links TRBV3-1 to TRBJ2-7; D remains unclear. The J call may be wrong; the DNA end is better matched by TRBJ2-5. There are 13 residues in the CDR3. Germline V gives CDR1 LGHDT, CDR2 YNNKEL (reference sequence).

As regards this clonotype: This may arise from a read error, as a much more abundant clone is one base away. The chain combines TRBV20-1 with TRBJ2-5; D gene uncertain. The V gene lost 6 bases and the J gene lost 1 base, with 9 bases spanning the gap. This CDR3 comprises 12 residues. Germline V CDR1 and CDR2: DFQATT, SNEGSKA (reference sequence). CDR3 sequence: CSATRIQETQYF. CDR3 nucleotide sequence: TGCAGTGCGACGAGAATCCAAGAGACCCAGTACTTC.

This clonotype was observed a handful of times. The chain recombines TRBV7-9 with TRBJ2-1; 8 nucleotides agree with TRBD2. Looked up from germline, CDR1 is SEHNR and CDR2 is FQNEAQ (reference sequence). Germline trimming cut 3 bases from V and 12 bases from J; bases unmatched to any gene: 13. The CDR3 has 15 amino acids. The CDR3 DNA reads as TGTGCCAGCAGCTTTGTCGGGGGGGCCTCGGATGGGCAGTTCTTC. It is translated as CASSFVGGASDGQFF.

This clonotype was observed a single time. CDR3 sequence (DNA): TGTGCCTGGAGTAAGGACAGTGGCTCCTACAATGAGCAGTTCTTC. Protein: CAWSKDSGSYNEQFF. This rearrangement joins TRBV30 to TRBJ2-1; the D gene is possibly TRBD1 (6 bases). The germline gives CDR1 GTSNPN, CDR2 SVGIG (reference sequence). Trimming left V 2 bases short and J 0 bases short, with 11 bases between. The CDR3 extends over 15 amino acids.

This clonotype was found many times. The chain recombines TRBV12-3 or TRBV12-4 with TRBJ1-4; D is undetermined. Trimming pared 6 bases from V and 11 bases from J, leaving 13 bases between. This CDR3 region has 12 residues. The DNA for the CDR3 is TGTGCCAGCAGCCCCCAAGGCGGGAAACTGTTTTTT. Residues: CASSPQGGKLFF.

V and J are TRBV7-7 and TRBJ2-5, with D hard to call. V was clipped by 0 bases and J by 2 bases, with 10 bases between them. Germline V gene sequence: CDR1 SSHAT, CDR2 FNYEAQ (reference sequence). This CDR3 region has 15 residues. The CDR3 DNA is TGTGCCAGCAGCTTAGCATCGGCTGAACAAGAGACCCAGTACTTC. Translating it yields CASSLASAEQETQYF.

This clonotype turned up a few times. A much bigger clone sits one base away, suggesting this may be a read error. CDR3 amino acids: CASSRTGGASTDAQYF. The CDR3, as DNA: TGCGCCAGCAGCCGAACGGGCGGGGCGAGCACAGATGCGCAGTATTTT. The V call is TRBV5-1, the J call TRBJ2-3; D possibly corresponds to TRBD2 (6 bases). CDR3 size: 16 residues. CDR1 and CDR2 from the germline V gene are SGHRS and YFSETQ.

The chain carries TRBV5-5 and TRBJ2-7; D perhaps matches TRBD1 (5 bases). V lost 3 bases, J lost 1 base, and 17 bases lay in between. Germline values: CDR1 SGHKS, CDR2 YYEKEE (reference sequence). The CDR3 covers 16 residues. The CDR3 protein is CASSYFQGLQSYEQYF. The DNA of the CDR3 is TGTGCCAGCAGCTACTTCCAGGGCCTACAGTCCTACGAGCAGTACTTC.

Comment on this clonotype: A read error may be the cause here, since a much bigger clone is one base away. This rearrangement joins TRBV5-6 to TRBJ2-4; perhaps D is TRBD1 or TRBD2 (5 bases each). The V end lost 4 bases, the J end lost 3 bases, and 17 bases lay between the germline ends. The germline CDR1 and CDR2 sequences are SGHDT and YYEEEE. This CDR3 comprises 16 residues. CDR3 bases: TGTGCCAGCAGCCGGCAGGGACGGGGTGACAAAAACATTCAGTACTTC. As protein: CASSRQGRGDKNIQYF. Full variable domain (rest looked up from reference TRBV5-6 and TRBJ2-4): DAGVTQSPTHLIKTRGQQVTLRCSPKSGHDTVSWYQQALGQGPQFIFQYYEEEERQRGNFPDRFSGHQFPNYSSELNVNALLLGDSALYLCASSRQGRGDKNIQYFGAGTRLSVL.

V gene TRBV30 combines with J gene TRBJ2-7; 7 bases are shared with TRBD2. V was clipped by 3 bases and J by 3 bases; unmatched bases: 8. CDR1 and CDR2 (germline): GTSNPN, SVGIG (reference sequence). This CDR3 has 14 amino acids. CDR3 sequence reads: CAWSLTSTYYEQYF. The CDR3 DNA sequence: TGTGCCTGGAGCCTGACTAGCACGTACTACGAGCAGTACTTC.

Concerning this clonotype: One junction end disagrees with the germline gene, perhaps due to a read error. V and J are TRBV5-1 and TRBJ2-2, with D tentatively TRBD1 (6 bases). The germline CDR1 and CDR2 sequences are SGHRS and YFSETQ. The CDR3 is made up of 15 amino acids. The CDR3 loop is CASSLGWTETGERFF. As DNA, the CDR3 is TGCGCCAGCAGCTTGGGTTGGACAGAGACCGGGGAGCGGTTTTTT.

This clonotype was seen many times. The chain uses TRBV5-1 and TRBJ2-3; D ambiguous. CDR1 is SGHRS, CDR2 YFSETQ, per germline. Trimming took off 3 bases at V and 1 base at J, with 9 bases between the two ends. CDR3 size: 14 residues. The CDR3 bases are TGCGCCAGCAGCTACCGACCGCGCACAGATACGCAGTATTTT. Translating gives CASSYRPRTDTQYF.